The clone carrying this TCR beta chain was counted between two and nine times. This sample is part of a study of blood T cell repertoires in COVID-19. Study-level background: Acute and convalescent COVID-19 specimens originated in the United States, Italy and Spain. Sources were T cells, B-cell-depleted T cells, or PBMCs; the material itself was cDNA or gDNA.

Authors' data handling: Amplification of reference gene primers was used by the study to estimate nucleated cell counts. The data were produced by immunoSEQ multiplex PCR, yet TCRdb's version contains in-frame clones alone and is incomplete. The V and J calls and clone size come from that table; D and trimming were worked out from the DNA. The sample comprises 200,000 to 250,000 clones, under 90% of which are singletons, and around 18% rests with the top ten. Germline CDR1 reads SGHTA; CDR2 reads FQGTGA. Trimming pared 8 bases from V and 6 bases from J, leaving 10 bases between. The CDR3 spans 12 residues.

The sequence came from a woman aged 80 or over with active or convalescent COVID-19. Sequenced sample: peripheral blood. This chain joins TRBV7-3 and TRBJ2-2; weak D call: TRBD2 (5 bases). The CDR3 DNA reads TGTGCCAGCCGGGGTACGGCCGGGGAGCTGTTTTTT. This gives the protein CASRGTAGELFF.